These T cell receptor beta chains were read from a single sample in a study of Tregs in tolerant kidney transplant recipients. Libraries were prepared by immunoSEQ multiplex PCR; TCRdb keeps only in-frame clonotypes and omits some of them. Altogether some 240,000 clones are present, about 86% being singletons, with the ten largest covering 0.55% to 0.65%. The sequenced material came from CD4+ T cells from blood. These receptors were taken from a human donor in good health. Both conserved end residues are part of each CDR3. Fields, in order: clone size, J gene, V gene, D gene, CDR3 protein, CDR3 DNA. A D gene is named only where the DNA matches it firmly. Only part of the rows carry a size: once, few, many, or a class if the clone is expanded.

size: -; J: TRBJ1-3; V: TRBV5-3; D: -; CDR3: CARSLGQPSSGNTIYF; DNA: TGTGCCAGAAGCTTGGGACAGCCGAGCTCTGGAAACACCATATATTTT
size: few; J: TRBJ2-1; V: TRBV18; D: -; CDR3: CASSSGTHGEQFF; DNA: TGTGCCAGCTCATCAGGGACCCACGGCGAGCAGTTCTTC
size: -; J: TRBJ2-3; V: TRBV10-3; D: -; CDR3: CAISESADTQYF; DNA: TGTGCCATCAGTGAGTCGGCAGATACGCAGTATTTT
size: few; J: TRBJ1-2; V: TRBV6-5; D: -; CDR3: CASSYSYVGPGGYTF; DNA: TGTGCCAGCAGTTACTCATATGTGGGGCCGGGCGGCTACACCTTC
size: once; J: TRBJ1-1; V: TRBV30; D: -; CDR3: CAWSVTREAFF; DNA: TGTGCCTGGAGTGTAACCAGAGAAGCTTTCTTT
size: -; J: TRBJ1-1; V: TRBV7-2; D: -; CDR3: CASGFAGALLFTEAFF; DNA: TGTGCCAGCGGCTTTGCAGGGGCTCTTCTTTTCACTGAAGCTTTCTTT
size: -; J: TRBJ1-2; V: TRBV4-1; D: TRBD1; CDR3: CASSQDPGQERSYTF; DNA: TGCGCCAGCAGCCAAGATCCGGGACAGGAACGCAGCTACACCTTC
size: -; J: TRBJ1-3; V: TRBV6-5; D: -; CDR3: CASRRFGGNTIYF; DNA: TGTGCCAGCAGGAGGTTCGGTGGAAACACCATATATTTT
size: -; J: TRBJ2-6; V: TRBV4-1; D: -; CDR3: CASSQESWSSGANVLTF; DNA: TGCGCCAGCAGCCAAGAATCCTGGAGCTCTGGGGCCAACGTCCTGACTTTC
size: few; J: TRBJ1-2; V: TRBV7-9; D: TRBD1; CDR3: CASSLASDRVGGYTF; DNA: TGTGCCAGCAGCTTAGCGTCGGACAGGGTCGGTGGCTACACCTTC
size: few; J: TRBJ1-2; V: TRBV7-9; D: TRBD1; CDR3: CASSLGDRGASYGYTF; DNA: TGTGCCAGCAGCTTAGGGGACAGGGGCGCGTCGTATGGCTACACCTTC
size: -; J: TRBJ2-3; V: TRBV19; D: TRBD2; CDR3: CASKISGVSMDTQYF; DNA: TGTGCCAGTAAAATCAGCGGGGTCAGTATGGATACGCAGTATTTT
size: few; J: TRBJ1-2; V: TRBV18; D: -; CDR3: CASSQDYGYTF; DNA: TGTGCCAGCTCACAAGACTATGGCTACACCTTC
size: -; J: TRBJ2-2; V: TRBV2; D: -; CDR3: CASGGYTGELFF; DNA: TGTGCCAGCGGGGGATACACCGGGGAGCTGTTTTTT
size: -; J: TRBJ1-5; V: TRBV7-2; D: -; CDR3: CASSLSQGSNQPQHF; DNA: TGTGCCAGCAGCTTATCACAGGGTAGCAATCAGCCCCAGCATTTT
size: -; J: TRBJ1-6; V: TRBV18; D: TRBD1; CDR3: CASSRWTGENNSPLHF; DNA: TGTGCCAGCTCACGATGGACAGGAGAAAATAATTCACCCCTCCACTTT
size: few; J: TRBJ2-7; V: TRBV6-1; D: -; CDR3: CASSEFYEQYF; DNA: TGTGCCAGCAGTGAATTCTACGAGCAGTACTTC
size: -; J: TRBJ2-7; V: TRBV6-6; D: TRBD2; CDR3: CASSYSGGRKQYF; DNA: TGTGCCAGCAGTTACAGCGGGGGAAGGAAGCAGTACTTC
size: -; J: TRBJ2-4; V: TRBV7-8; D: -; CDR3: CASSLPGTLNIQYF; DNA: TGTGCCAGCAGCTTGCCGGGAACCCTAAACATTCAGTACTTC
size: -; J: TRBJ2-7; V: TRBV5-6; D: TRBD1; CDR3: CASSLLDRAYEQYF; DNA: TGTGCCAGCAGCTTGCTCGACAGGGCCTACGAGCAGTACTTC
size: -; J: TRBJ2-7; V: TRBV6-6; D: TRBD1; CDR3: CASRMGQGDVYEQYF; DNA: TGTGCCAGCAGAATGGGACAGGGCGATGTGTACGAGCAGTACTTC
size: -; J: TRBJ2-1; V: TRBV29-1; D: TRBD2; CDR3: CSVNPFSGKNEQFF; DNA: TGCAGCGTTAACCCCTTCAGCGGGAAAAATGAGCAGTTCTTC
size: -; J: TRBJ2-3; V: TRBV5-6; D: TRBD1; CDR3: CASSRTGGGMTDTQYF; DNA: TGTGCCAGCAGCCGGACAGGGGGCGGAATGACAGATACGCAGTATTTT
size: -; J: TRBJ2-7; V: TRBV18; D: -; CDR3: CASSPGGSEQYF; DNA: TGTGCCAGCTCACCCGGCGGGTCCGAGCAGTACTTC
size: -; J: TRBJ2-2; V: TRBV9; D: TRBD1; CDR3: CASSGTGPGELFF; DNA: TGTGCCAGCAGCGGGACAGGGCCCGGGGAGCTGTTTTTT
size: -; J: TRBJ2-7; V: TRBV18; D: TRBD1; CDR3: CASSTTGGLSYEQYF; DNA: TGTGCCAGCTCAACCACAGGGGGGCTCTCCTACGAGCAGTACTTC
size: -; J: TRBJ2-3; V: TRBV10-3; D: -; CDR3: CAITSTDTQYF; DNA: TGTGCCATCACCAGCACAGATACGCAGTATTTT
size: -; J: TRBJ1-4; V: TRBV5-5; D: -; CDR3: CASSVGLTEKLFF; DNA: TGTGCCAGCAGCGTCGGACTCACAGAAAAACTGTTTTTT
size: -; J: TRBJ1-2; V: TRBV27; D: -; CDR3: CANLPRRLRTYGYTF; DNA: TGTGCCAACTTACCCCGACGGTTAAGGACCTATGGCTACACCTTC
size: -; J: TRBJ2-7; V: TRBV28; D: TRBD1; CDR3: CASGPGQGYEQYF; DNA: TGTGCCAGCGGGCCAGGACAGGGTTACGAGCAGTACTTC
size: -; J: TRBJ2-7; V: TRBV29-1; D: TRBD1; CDR3: CSVGSGQGAGQYF; DNA: TGCAGCGTTGGAAGTGGACAGGGGGCTGGGCAGTACTTC
size: -; J: TRBJ2-5; V: TRBV14; D: TRBD1; CDR3: CASSFNRGQETQYF; DNA: TGTGCCAGCAGCTTCAACAGGGGGCAAGAGACCCAGTACTTC
size: -; J: TRBJ2-2; V: TRBV2; D: -; CDR3: CASSEQGSAGELFF; DNA: TGTGCCAGCAGTGAGCAGGGTTCAGCCGGGGAGCTGTTTTTT
size: -; J: TRBJ1-1; V: TRBV29-1; D: -; CDR3: CSVVGRAATEAFF; DNA: TGCAGCGTCGTAGGAAGAGCGGCCACTGAAGCTTTCTTT
size: -; J: TRBJ1-1; V: TRBV28; D: -; CDR3: CASSFSLNTEAFF; DNA: TGTGCCAGCAGTTTTTCATTGAACACTGAAGCTTTCTTT
size: once; J: TRBJ1-5; V: TRBV15; D: -; CDR3: CATSTSVQGQPQHF; DNA: TGTGCCACCAGCACAAGCGTGCAGGGGCAGCCCCAGCATTTT
size: -; J: TRBJ2-2; V: TRBV7-9; D: -; CDR3: CASSLVSQPTGELFF; DNA: TGTGCCAGCAGCTTAGTCTCCCAGCCCACCGGGGAGCTGTTTTTT
size: -; J: TRBJ1-2; V: TRBV27; D: TRBD1; CDR3: CASSPDRVNYGYTF; DNA: TGTGCCAGCAGTCCCGACAGGGTCAACTATGGCTACACCTTC
size: -; J: TRBJ2-7; V: TRBV6-6; D: TRBD2; CDR3: CASSYSRGGSYEQYF; DNA: TGTGCCAGCAGTTACTCACGGGGGGGCTCCTACGAGCAGTACTTC
size: -; J: TRBJ2-7; V: TRBV11-1; D: -; CDR3: CASSLEEGYEQYF; DNA: TGTGCCAGCAGCTTAGAAGAGGGCTACGAGCAGTACTTC
size: -; J: TRBJ2-7; V: TRBV18; D: TRBD1; CDR3: CASSPLDRGYEQYF; DNA: TGTGCCAGCTCACCCCTGGACAGGGGCTACGAGCAGTACTTC
size: -; J: TRBJ2-1; V: TRBV2; D: -; CDR3: CASFGRTANEQFF; DNA: TGTGCCAGCTTCGGGCGGACCGCCAATGAGCAGTTCTTC
size: -; J: TRBJ2-5; V: TRBV19; D: -; CDR3: CASSLYRASQETQYF; DNA: TGTGCCAGTAGTCTCTACCGGGCTTCCCAAGAGACCCAGTACTTC
size: -; J: TRBJ2-2; V: TRBV15; D: -; CDR3: CATSRVGSGELFF; DNA: TGTGCCACCAGCAGAGTCGGATCCGGGGAGCTGTTTTTT
size: once; J: TRBJ2-2; V: TRBV7-2; D: -; CDR3: CASSLVSLTGELFF; DNA: TGTGCCAGCAGCTTAGTATCGCTCACCGGGGAGCTGTTTTTT
size: -; J: TRBJ1-1; V: TRBV19; D: -; CDR3: CASSINWGDAEAFF; DNA: TGTGCCAGTAGTATTAATTGGGGGGACGCTGAAGCTTTCTTT
size: -; J: TRBJ2-3; V: TRBV6-1; D: -; CDR3: CASRRTASTDTQYF; DNA: TGTGCCAGCAGGCGGACTGCCTCCACAGATACGCAGTATTTT
size: -; J: TRBJ1-2; V: TRBV18; D: -; CDR3: CASSPKIGPGANYGYTF; DNA: TGTGCCAGCTCACCGAAGATAGGACCGGGAGCTAACTATGGCTACACCTTC
size: -; J: TRBJ2-1; V: TRBV7-9; D: -; CDR3: CASSRGDFYNEQFF; DNA: TGTGCCAGCAGCAGGGGGGACTTTTACAATGAGCAGTTCTTC
size: -; J: TRBJ1-4; V: TRBV5-4; D: -; CDR3: CASSLGGGYEEKLFF; DNA: TGTGCCAGCAGCTTGGGTGGGGGATATGAGGAAAAACTGTTTTTT
size: -; J: TRBJ2-7; V: TRBV11-1; D: TRBD1; CDR3: CASSSQQGPYEQYF; DNA: TGTGCCAGCAGCTCGCAACAGGGGCCCTACGAGCAGTACTTC
size: -; J: TRBJ2-1; V: TRBV18; D: TRBD2; CDR3: CASSLAGGNNEQFF; DNA: TGTGCCAGCTCGCTAGCGGGAGGCAACAATGAGCAGTTCTTC
size: -; J: TRBJ1-1; V: TRBV6-6; D: -; CDR3: CASSHQGEVEAFF; DNA: TGTGCCAGCAGTCACCAAGGGGAGGTTGAAGCTTTCTTT
size: -; J: TRBJ1-6; V: TRBV19; D: TRBD1; CDR3: CASSIGTGSRSSPLHF; DNA: TGTGCCAGTAGTATTGGGACAGGGTCGAGAAGTTCACCCCTCCACTTT
size: -; J: TRBJ2-3; V: TRBV5-1; D: -; CDR3: CASSQDWGRADTQYF; DNA: TGCGCCAGCAGCCAGGACTGGGGACGGGCAGATACGCAGTATTTT